This T cell receptor (beta chain) is from a study of CD8+ T cells in alopecia areata. The wider study: Severity among treated patients was scored by the percentage of scalp area affected.

The authors extracted RNA and reverse transcribed it into cDNA as the sequencing template. Measured with immunoSEQ multiplex PCR; TCRdb has only the in-frame clones, and not every one. Here the sample spans 130,000 or so clones, 60% to 65% being singletons. As for treatment: oral pan-JAK inhibitor, 5-10 mg twice daily. This receptor was taken from a human donor with alopecia areata. The specimen was CD4+ T cells sorted from blood, collected at week 4, from a patient treated with tofacitinib.

The CDR3 loop is CASIRIAKNIQYF. CDR3 nucleotides: TGTGCCAGCATCCGGATAGCCAAAAACATTCAGTACTTC. The V call is TRBV2, the J call TRBJ2-4, with no clear D. Germline V gives CDR1 SNHLY, CDR2 FYNNEI. This CDR3 comprises 13 residues. The ends were cut back, 7 bases at V and 0 bases at J, with 7 bases in the middle.